This passage covers 9 T cell receptor beta chains from one sample sequenced in a study of T cell responses to AZD1222 COVID-19 vaccine. Here immunoSEQ multiplex PCR was the method, and the copy in TCRdb shows in-frame clones only, minus some. The sample shows around 130,000 clones, 93% of them seen only once. Here the sequenced sample was peripheral blood, taken on day 0 of AZD1222 vaccination. These TCRs come from an adult in good health.

The CDR3 is CASSLIGTENQPQHF. The CDR3 bases are TGTGCCAGCAGTCTTATCGGGACAGAGAATCAGCCCCAGCATTTT. The gene calls are TRBV28 and TRBJ1-5, with 7 bases matching TRBD1. The germline V gene encodes CDR1 MDHEN and CDR2 SYDVKM. There are 15 residues in the CDR3. V shed 5 bases, J shed 4 bases, and the junction held 8 bases outside the gene matches.

The V gene is TRBV7-2, the J gene TRBJ2-1; 12 bases match TRBD2. The J segment lost 9 bases and the V segment lost 5 bases, leaving 11 bases of the junction unmatched. Germline V gene sequence: CDR1 SGHTA, CDR2 FQGNSA. The CDR3 runs to 16 residues. The CDR3 loop is CASSLPGRLAGAEQFF. Written as DNA, the CDR3 is TGTGCCAGCAGCCTACCCGGGAGACTAGCGGGAGCTGAGCAGTTCTTC.

This chain connects TRBV5-4 to TRBJ1-2; D possibly corresponds to TRBD1 (5 bases). V lost 4 bases and J lost 6, with 16 bases in between. This CDR3 is built from 14 residues. Per germline, CDR1 SGHNT and CDR2 YYREEE (reference sequence). CDR3 in DNA: TGTGCCAGCAGCCCCCAGGGAGTCAGCCATGGCTACACCTTC. As protein: CASSPQGVSHGYTF. Full variable domain (missing parts from reference TRBV5-4 and TRBJ1-2): ETGVTQSPTHLIKTRGQQVTLRCSSQSGHNTVSWYQQALGQGPQFIFQYYREEENGRGNFPPRFSGLQFPNYSSELNVNALELDDSALYLCASSPQGVSHGYTFGSGTRLTVV.

This clone was detected once. The V call is TRBV7-9, the J call TRBJ1-5; TRBD1 might be the D (5 bases). Deletions cut 5 bases from V and 0 bases from J, with 11 bases between. The CDR3 extends over 15 amino acids. Germline assignment: CDR1 SEHNR and CDR2 FQNEAQ (reference sequence). The CDR3 DNA is TGTGCCAGCAGCCTCACGGGGGATAGCAATCAGCCCCAGCATTTT. Residues: CASSLTGDSNQPQHF.

The chain recombines TRBV28 with TRBJ2-7; either TRBD1 or TRBD2 may supply D (5 bases each). Germline V CDR1 and CDR2: MDHEN, SYDVKM. V was trimmed by 4 bases and J by 6 bases, leaving 13 bases between them. The CDR3 spans 13 residues. The CDR3 DNA reads as TGTGCCAGCAGTTCCGGGGACCCCCTCGAGCAGTACTTC. Protein: CASSSGDPLEQYF.

DNA of the CDR3: TGTGCCACCCAGGGGGCTGGCACTGAAGCTTTCTTT. Translating gives CATQGAGTEAFF. This chain uses TRBV27 with TRBJ1-1, with 8 bases matching TRBD1. Germline CDR1 MNHEY, CDR2 SMNVEV (reference sequence). The CDR3 consists of 12 residues. Trimming took 10 bases from V and 4 from J; bases not matched to a gene: 5.

The CDR3 is CASSIAGGTLVEQFF. The CDR3 nucleotides are TGTGCCAGTAGTATAGCTGGCGGAACTTTGGTTGAGCAGTTCTTC. The chain links TRBV19 to TRBJ2-1; the D is unclear. The germline V gene has CDR1 LNHDA and CDR2 SQIVND (reference sequence). This CDR3 is built from 15 residues. Between the trimmed V and J ends, which lost 1 base and 9 bases, there was a span of 16 bases.

This clone has a single count. This sequence joins TRBV19 and TRBJ1-5; a weak D match, TRBD1 (6 bases). CDR1 is LNHDA and CDR2 is SQIVND in the germline V gene (reference sequence). The CDR3 totals 14 residues. Trimming pared 4 bases from V and 7 bases from J, leaving 14 bases between. CDR3 nucleotides: TGTGCCAGTAGTAGTCCGGGGGCACGCCAGCCCCAGCATTTT. Translation gives CASSSPGARQPQHF.

The chain recombines TRBV18 with TRBJ2-5; D is tentatively TRBD1 or TRBD2 (5 bases each). V was trimmed by 4 bases and J by 2 bases, leaving 11 bases between them. CDR3 length: 14 amino acids. Germline V gene data show CDR1 as KGHSH and CDR2 as LQKENI. CDR3 bases: TGTGCCAGCTCACAACAGGACTGGCAAGAGACCCAGTACTTC. The encoded protein is CASSQQDWQETQYF.